The 5 T cell receptor beta chains given below trace back to one sample, sequenced in a study of cytomegalovirus exposure and HLA in healthy donors (dated by TCRdb to between 2016 and 2019). The library was generated by the immunoSEQ multiplex PCR assay. For the multiplex PCR, a mixture combining 60 forward primers for TCR Vbeta segments and 13 reverse primers for TCR Jbeta segments was used. TCRdb holds this immuneACCESS table with in-frame rearrangements only. Some clones are missing; in checked studies, unresolved V genes explain under half, and the rest has no known cause. This sample comprises about 100,000 clones, roughly three quarters of them detected only once. Over 4% of the sample belongs to the ten largest clones. Sample: PBMCs. All receptors derive from a female donor in good health and CMV-seropositive.

The V and J genes are TRBV5-4 and TRBJ1-1; weak D call: TRBD1 (5 bases). This CDR3 has 12 residues. CDR1 and CDR2 (germline): SGHNT, YYREEE (reference sequence). V was cut by 3 bases and J by 8 bases, with 11 bases left in between. CDR3 nucleotide sequence: TGTGCCAGCAGCTCTAGACAGCGAGAAGCTTTCTTT. Translated: CASSSRQREAFF. The whole variable domain, filled in from reference TRBV5-4 and TRBJ1-1, reads ETGVTQSPTHLIKTRGQQVTLRCSSQSGHNTVSWYQQALGQGPQFIFQYYREEENGRGNFPPRFSGLQFPNYSSELNVNALELDDSALYLCASSSRQREAFFGQGTRLTVV.

The chain is built from TRBV6-1 and TRBJ1-2, with TRBD1 identical over 8 bases. The CDR3 is 14 residues long. Trimming took 5 bases from V and 4 from J; bases not matched to a gene: 6. CDR1 and CDR2 (germline): MNHNS, SASEGT. CDR3 loop: CASSQTGVGYGYTF. The CDR3 DNA is TGTGCCAGCAGTCAGACAGGGGTGGGCTATGGCTACACCTTC.

The rearrangement uses TRBV7-9 and TRBJ2-5; D is ambiguous. The better agreement between TRBJ2-7 and the DNA end casts doubt on the J call. Germline V lookup: CDR1 SEHNR, CDR2 FQNEAQ (reference sequence). This CDR3 region has 18 residues. The CDR3 sequence: CASSLPVLAVMSSYEQYF. The CDR3 DNA reads as TGTGCCAGCAGCTTACCGGTTTTGGCGGTAATGAGCTCCTACGAGCAGTACTTC.

The chain employs TRBV7-8 and TRBJ2-1, with TRBD2 matching 12 bases. Looked up from germline, CDR1 is SGHVS and CDR2 is FQNEAQ. This CDR3 spans 16 amino acids. V dropped 1 base and J dropped 7; count of bases not matched to a gene: 5. This CDR3 is CASSLVTSGSYNEQFF. The CDR3 DNA reads as TGTGCCAGCAGCTTAGTGACTAGCGGGAGTTATAATGAGCAGTTCTTC.

The V call is TRBV5-1, the J call TRBJ1-5, with a weak D call TRBD1 (6 bases). The CDR3 has 16 residues. Germline loops: CDR1 SGHRS, CDR2 YFSETQ. Trimming took off 4 bases at V and 2 bases at J, with 16 bases between the two ends. Here the CDR3 reads CASSPSGTNGNQPQHF. The CDR3 DNA reads TGCGCCAGCAGCCCCAGCGGGACAAATGGCAATCAGCCCCAGCATTTT.